This TCR beta chain originates from a study of cytomegalovirus exposure and HLA in healthy donors (dated by TCRdb to about 2017). Study-wide context: In an earlier analysis of approximately 500 of the donors, approximately 300 Gb of sequence data and 90 million to 130 million unique TCR beta sequences from roughly 190 million T cells were reported. To predict cytomegalovirus infection status, the study combined high-throughput TCR immunosequencing, statistical association of individual TCRs with disease status, and machine learning. Among 300 to 500 genotyped donors of the cohort, an average of about 240,000 unique TCR beta nucleotide sequences was sequenced per donor, of which roughly 17% were non-productive. In a later analysis, previously published TCR beta repertoires from more than 500 donors were re-analyzed and high-resolution HLA genotyping was added so that TCR occurrence patterns could be studied. The number of donors typed differed by locus, with roughly 629-640 for A, B, C, DRB1 and DQB1, more than 500 for DQA1, 606 for DPA1, and approximately 470 for DPB1. Donor age, sex, ethnicity and CMV serostatus were compiled alongside the repertoire data. A later genetic analysis used genome-wide SNP genotypes for about 60% of the roughly 700 donors, treating that subset as a discovery cohort. Roughly five DR-DQ haplotypes were handled as single units for association and clustering, since linkage in the cohort was strong. Class I and class II HLA loci were covered by the typing at four-digit resolution. The genetic ancestry cluster associated with self-reported Caucasian donors included around 76% of the roughly 390 genotyped donors. The T cell repertoires of 666 subjects were profiled by immunosequencing and related to cytomegalovirus serostatus. Rather than using new phenotypic data, the later analysis identified candidate immune exposures from TCR beta sequences and from how often those sequences occurred across donors. All discovery cohort repertoires had been generated on a single sequencing platform. An earlier analysis of around 580 of the donors used high-throughput TCR beta sequencing to judge whether each TCR beta V gene segment behaved as functional or pseudogenic. The study aimed to test whether signatures of past pathogen exposure could be identified by cataloging public T cell receptors. An early release covering about 600 HLA-typed donors comprised approximately 290 gigabases of sequencing data and 85 million to 100 million unique TCR sequences. Along with the roughly 670-subject first cohort, a separate validation cohort of over a hundred different subjects was used.

Libraries were made using the immunoSEQ multiplex PCR assay. For the multiplex PCR, a mixture combining 60 forward primers for TCR Vbeta segments and 13 reverse primers for TCR Jbeta segments was used. The CDR3 region of rearranged TCR beta genes was amplified from genomic DNA with a multiplex PCR assay. The Illumina HiSeq System was used to sequence the amplified TCR beta libraries as 87-base-pair reads. From the authors' description of their analysis: Across the 600 to 700 repertoires, a later analysis counted 80 million or so unique TCR beta chains, 9.5 million to 12 million of which were shared by at least two donors. A nearest-neighbor algorithm error-corrected the raw reads and collapsed the reads into unique sequences, merging closely related sequences to remove PCR and sequencing errors. CDR3 sequences were aligned to IMGT reference sequences to assign V, D and J gene segments. Each retained sequence needed at least a six-nucleotide match to both a V gene segment and a J gene segment. Rearrangements were called productive when the CDR3 lacked stop codons and stayed in frame with V and J; all others were non-productive. Following IMGT convention, CDR3 was defined as the stretch from the second conserved V-encoded cysteine to the conserved J-encoded phenylalanine. The earlier analysis of fewer than 700 of the donors excluded sequences that lacked an unambiguous match to a single V gene segment. An earlier analysis of 500 to 700 of the donors classified V segments as functional when productive rearrangements were above 56.7% and as segregating when the standard deviation between donors was above 5%. A statistical classification framework was developed to diagnose cytomegalovirus status using the catalog of TCR beta chain sequences. V and J gene assignment, in a later analysis, came from comparing TCR nucleotide sequences with IMGT/GENE-DB human TR gene sequences. Using the TCRdist pipeline, a later analysis assigned CDR3 sequences along with most-parsimonious VDJ recombination scenarios. In a later analysis, each TCR beta chain was defined by its CDR3 amino acid sequence together with its V-gene family, and reads lacking a unique V-gene family were excluded. To address suspected cross-contamination and a sequencing artifact, a later analysis removed around 590 highly shared, low-generation-probability nucleotide sequences. In a later analysis, a clonal expansion index was calculated for each public chain from normalized within-repertoire ranks of inferred template counts. A later analysis computed generation probabilities with a VDJ recombination model fitted to out-of-frame rearrangements, and checked the results against IGoR. In a later analysis, hypergeometric tests were used to score TCR-TCR, TCR-HLA and TCR-CMV co-occurrence, with a repertoire-size bias correction applied to TCR pairs. A later analysis estimated false discovery rates by permuting HLA or CMV assignments 20 times. In a later analysis, co-occurring TCRs were grouped with DBSCAN, and TCRdist sequence similarity was added when clustering was performed within HLA-allele-positive subsets. For co-occurrence clustering, repertoires with fewer than 30,000 or more than 120,000 public chains were excluded, along with five repertoires with anomalous nucleotide sharing. Held by TCRdb, this immuneACCESS table contains in-frame sequences only and omits some clones. Under half of the omission traces to an unresolved V gene where checked; the cause of the rest is unknown. V and J calls and clone size are those listed in that table; D and trimming were worked out from the DNA. The sample has roughly 100,000 clones on record, around 80% of them singletons. The top ten clonotypes cover 6.9% of the sample.

This clone was recorded once. This clone's antigen is unknown. Base-call qualities are not available, and no considerably larger clone is one nucleotide away. CDR1 and CDR2 were assigned from the germline V gene (reference sequence) as MNHNY and SVGAGI. There are 14 amino acids in the CDR3, from cysteine to phenylalanine inclusive. CDR3 DNA is the only sequence kept; it has 42 bases, read in frame from the first base. For this chain, trimming is 6 bases at the V end and 7 bases at the J end, and the number of junction bases without a gene match is 7. In total, 500 to 700 healthy bone marrow donors made up the cohort. All cohort members were sampled while nominally healthy, although unrecorded immune exposures were likely present. The donor tested CMV seropositive, placing the donor among the 310 or so seropositive members of the cohort. Every donor gave a peripheral blood sample, and the peripheral blood mononuclear cells from that sample were used for TCR beta sequencing. The Qiagen DNeasy Blood Extraction Kit was used to extract genomic DNA from the blood cell samples.

Study-level results and caveats: In a later analysis, most CMV-associated TCR beta chains were found to appear HLA-restricted, with HLA associations seemingly driven largely by CMV exposure. The presence/absence analyses assumed that sequencing depth was roughly uniform across donors, and that assumption may not be true. Roughly 17 rarely observed V segments, including chromosome 9 orphons, were excluded from the earlier analysis of 550 to 700 of the donors because counts were too low. A few of the identified cytomegalovirus-associated TCR beta chains were confirmed in vitro to be specific for cytomegalovirus antigens. HLA typing was unavailable for some donors at each locus, so association tests used only the typed subset. Some IMGT-functional V segments, including TRBV6-2 and TRBV6-3, could not be distinguished by the 87-base-pair reads and were therefore excluded. Most TCR sequences were observed very rarely across donors, whereas some public TCRs were present in many individuals. In a later analysis, 16,951 TCR beta sequences were associated with specific HLA alleles at a false discovery rate of 0.05. A later genetic analysis reported fewer N-insertions in productive TCRs among donors in an Asian-associated ancestry cluster than the 666-donor mean. The sequencing pipeline was judged likely to have produced a cluster of highly shared sequence variants as a technical artifact. Broadly in line with IMGT annotations, most TCR beta V segments showed up in productive rearrangements about 87% or about 30% of the time in an earlier analysis of several hundred of the donors. For the cohort, immune exposure information was limited to CMV serostatus. In both the original and validation cohorts, the classifier was reported to diagnose cytomegalovirus status with high specificity and sensitivity. A total of 150 to 200 TCR beta chains were listed by the study as associated with cytomegalovirus. A later analysis found that TCR association rates varied across HLA loci, with DRB1 alleles showing the most associated TCRs and HLA-C alleles the fewest. Correlated functional status among segregating V segments might be attributable to linkage disequilibrium, but an unknown experimental factor could not be ruled out. Several of the top co-occurrence clusters appeared to be linked to parvovirus B19, influenza, CMV and Epstein-Barr virus, according to a later analysis. A later genetic analysis associated a missense DCLRE1C variant with V-gene and J-gene trimming of TCR beta chains, and an independent cohort replicated the association. In this cohort, only TCR beta chains were sequenced, and detectable features were limited by the absence of alpha or paired-chain data. When HLA alleles, especially DR and DQ, strongly co-occurred, TCR associations were difficult to assign to individual alleles. According to the authors, the approach could potentially be generalized to other disease states and immunological phenotypes. A later analysis found that HLA-associated TCR beta chains were more clonally expanded and had lower generation probabilities than equally common non-associated chains. A further reported finding was that TCR beta sequences accurately predicted the HLA-A and HLA-B alleles for most subjects in the first cohort.

This TCR came from a man aged 30 to 39 in good health and CMV-seropositive. The V and J genes are TRBV6-6 and TRBJ1-4; 8 of the junction bases match TRBD1. Sequenced material: PBMCs. The DNA is as follows: TGTGCCAGCAGCACAGGGGGTCTGTCTGAAAAACTGTTTTTT. It is translated as CASSTGGLSEKLFF.